Listed here are 4 T cell receptor beta chains from one sample, sequenced in a study of blood T cell repertoires in COVID-19. TCRdb keeps only in-frame clones here, not all; method: immunoSEQ multiplex PCR. The sample records roughly 150,000 clones, around 85% being singletons. Sequencing was done on a sample of peripheral blood. These receptors were taken from a man older than 75 with COVID-19, enrolled during active disease.

The chain combines TRBV3-1 (or the pseudogene TRBV3-2) with TRBJ2-2; tentatively, D is TRBD2 (5 bases). Trimming left V 7 bases short and J 0 bases short, with 18 bases between. The CDR3 is 17 amino acids. Per germline, CDR1 LGHDT and CDR2 YNNKEL (reference sequence). The CDR3 is CASTSRYSAANTGELFF. CDR3 nucleotide sequence: TGTGCCAGCACCTCCCGTTATAGCGCTGCGAACACCGGGGAGCTGTTTTTT.

There are a few counts of this clone. The chain joins TRBV6-5 to TRBJ1-6, with 7 bases matching TRBD1. Trimming removed 7 bases from V and 6 bases from J; junction bases left unmatched: 9. Germline V lookup: CDR1 MNHEY, CDR2 SVGAGI. The CDR3 covers 15 residues. The DNA of the CDR3 is TGTGCCAGCATGAAGGACAGGTCCATTAATTCACCCCTCCACTTT. This translates into CASMKDRSINSPLHF.

This clone was detected once. The chain carries TRBV7-9 and TRBJ1-3; 10 bases match TRBD1. V lost 6 bases and J lost 9; bases outside the gene matches: 11. This CDR3 contains 15 residues. Germline CDR1 is SEHNR and CDR2 is FQNEAQ (reference sequence). The CDR3 DNA reads TGTGCCAGCAGTCCCACCGGGACAGGGGAGAGCACCATATATTTT. This codes for CASSPTGTGESTIYF.

The chain couples TRBV9 to TRBJ2-3; possible D gene TRBD2, 6 bases. With 4 bases removed from V and 5 bases from J, the gap between germline ends came to 14 bases. CDR1 SGDLS and CDR2 YYNGEE come from the germline V gene. This CDR3 region has 14 residues. Written as DNA, the CDR3 is TGTGCCAGCAGCCTCCGGAGGGTAGGAGATACGCAGTATTTT. Its translation is CASSLRRVGDTQYF.